This T cell receptor (beta chain) comes out of a study of shared clonotypes between healthy human individuals. Those who donated, Caucasian adults without exception, all lived in Nashville, Tennessee. This clone has just a few counts. Germline values: CDR1 KGHSH, CDR2 LQKENI. This CDR3 contains 15 residues. The V end was cut by 4 bases, the J end by 3 bases, with 15 bases between. Evenly divided among several immunoSEQ plates was the genomic DNA of each subset. Every unsorted PBMC PCR replicate was loaded with 300 ng DNA, approximately 30,000 T cell genomes. Measured with immunoSEQ multiplex PCR; TCRdb has only the in-frame clones, and not every one. The sample consists of fewer than 600,000 clones, 60% to 80% of them appearing once.

Sequencing was done on a sample of PBMCs. The J gene is TRBJ1-1, the V gene TRBV18; D gene unclear. The TCR sequence derives from a woman aged 40-49 years in good health. Some clones in this sample may be carry-over from other donors' samples. The DNA for the CDR3 is TGTGCCAGCTCACTACTTACCGGAGATGACACTGAAGCTTTCTTT. Its translation: CASSLLTGDDTEAFF.